This TCR beta chain came from a study of blood T cell repertoires in COVID-19. Whole-study context: Sample material is recorded as cDNA or gDNA derived from T cells, B-cell-depleted T cells, or PBMCs.

Looked up from germline, CDR1 is ENHRY and CDR2 is SYGVKD. The CDR3 extends over 13 amino acids. V was clipped by 4 bases and J by 5 bases, with 11 bases between them. As handled by the study authors: Estimates of nucleated cell counts were drawn from the amplification of reference gene primers. The method was immunoSEQ multiplex PCR; TCRdb's version includes in-frame clones alone and lacks a portion of them. V and J calls and clone size are given by that table; D and trimming were obtained from the DNA. The table includes 68,000 or so clones, 87% detected once. Enrollment of patients from Seattle took place during active infection, with longitudinal follow-up.

The TCR sequence derives from a woman aged 45-65 years with COVID-19, enrolled during active disease. The chain employs TRBV10-3 and TRBJ2-5; D gene unclear. Sequencing was done on a sample of peripheral blood. CDR3 region: CAISVRSGETQYF. In nucleotides, the CDR3 is TGTGCCATCAGTGTAAGGAGTGGGGAGACCCAGTACTTC.